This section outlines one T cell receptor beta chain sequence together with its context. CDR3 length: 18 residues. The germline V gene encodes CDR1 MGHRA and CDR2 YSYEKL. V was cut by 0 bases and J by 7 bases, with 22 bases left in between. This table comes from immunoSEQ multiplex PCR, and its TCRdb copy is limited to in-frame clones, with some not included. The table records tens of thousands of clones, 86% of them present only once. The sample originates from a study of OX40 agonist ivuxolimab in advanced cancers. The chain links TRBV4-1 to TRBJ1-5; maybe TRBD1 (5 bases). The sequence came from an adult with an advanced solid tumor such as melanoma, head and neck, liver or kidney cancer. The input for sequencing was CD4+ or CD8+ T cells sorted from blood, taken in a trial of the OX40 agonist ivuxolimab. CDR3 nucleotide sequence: TGCGCCAGCAGCCAAGATCGTCCAGGTGGTCTCTGGGGCCAGCCCCAGCATTTT. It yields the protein CASSQDRPGGLWGQPQHF.